This T cell receptor beta chain was sequenced for a study of CD8+ T cells in alopecia areata. Study overall: Percent of scalp involved defined treated patients' severity scores.

The authors extracted RNA and reverse transcribed it into cDNA as the sequencing template. Here immunoSEQ multiplex PCR was the method, and the copy in TCRdb shows in-frame clones only, minus some. The sample lists 100,000 to 150,000 clones, around 60% occurring once. Looked up from germline, CDR1 is SSHAT and CDR2 is FNYEAQ (reference sequence). The CDR3 consists of 14 residues. V was shortened by 2 bases and J by 5 bases, with 12 bases between the two germline ends. Treatment given: oral pan-JAK inhibitor, 5-10 mg twice daily. Collected material from alopecia areata patients comprised lesional scalp punch biopsies and peripheral blood.

The receptor was derived from a human donor with alopecia areata. V gene TRBV7-7 combines with J gene TRBJ2-5, with D maybe TRBD1 (6 bases). The input for sequencing was CD4+ T cells sorted from blood, taken at week 4, from a patient treated with tofacitinib. The CDR3, as DNA: TGTGCCAGCAGCTTACAGGGGATAGGCGAGACCCAGTACTTC. Amino acid sequence: CASSLQGIGETQYF.